This entry is about one T cell receptor beta chain. Antigen specificity is unknown. The sample is drawn from a study of CD8+CD57+ T cells in acquired aplastic anemia. Study at large: DNA per sorted CD4+ or CD8+ sample ranged about 0.17 to 27.4 ug, averaging around 3 ug. Study results and caveats: Patients and controls had in common 25 to 35 CD8+ CDR3 sequences. Patients versus controls showed no significant CD8+ Simpson's diversity difference.

Genomic DNA templated the TCR beta VDJ and CDR3 profiling. One entry per CDR3 protein results from TCRdb running MiXCR on the reads. The sample holds hundreds of thousands of distinct CDR3 sequences, approximately 79% seen once. Sequencing was done on patients that had shown CD8+CD57+ cell expansion by flow cytometry. No patient had been given any therapy when blood was sampled. The clonotype was recovered from a human donor with aplastic anemia. Sequenced material: sorted CD4+, CD8+, or CD8+CD57+ T cells (not recorded which) from PBMCs.

For the CDR3, the DNA is TGTGCCAGCAGCTCTACTACCGGCGGGAGTAATGAGCAGTTCTTC. The encoded protein is CASSSTTGGSNEQFF. The chain recombines TRBV5-4 with TRBJ2-1; 7 bases agree with TRBD2. The V gene end was trimmed by 3 bases and the J gene end by 7 bases; junction bases not matched to a gene: 10. The CDR3 has 15 amino acids. The germline V gene encodes CDR1 SGHNT and CDR2 YYREEE (reference sequence). The full variable domain, in which reference TRBV5-4 and TRBJ2-1 provide the parts outside the CDR3, is ETGVTQSPTHLIKTRGQQVTLRCSSQSGHNTVSWYQQALGQGPQFIFQYYREEENGRGNFPPRFSGLQFPNYSSELNVNALELDDSALYLCASSSTTGGSNEQFFGPGTRLTVL.